A selection of T cell receptor beta chains follows, all from one sample in a study of T cells in Graves' hyperthyroidism and ophthalmopathy. MiXCR, applied by TCRdb to the multiplex PCR reads, yields one record per CDR3 protein. The sample comprises hundreds of thousands of distinct CDR3 sequences, about 45% of which are singletons, and approximately 6.8% rests with the top ten. The material sequenced was peripheral blood or thyroid tissue (not recorded which). The receptor source for this set is an adult man with Graves' disease, either hyperthyroidism or ophthalmopathy (not recorded which). The CDR3 runs from the conserved cysteine through the conserved F or W. Fields, in order: V gene, J gene, D gene, clone size, CDR3 DNA, CDR3 protein. The D gene is left open where the match is weak. Clone sizes are given selectively: once, few, many, or a class where the clone is expanded.

TRBV20-1,TRBJ1-5,.,.,TGCAGTCTCGTGCCCCAGGGTCAGCCCCAGCATTTT,CSLVPQGQPQHF
TRBV19,TRBJ2-2,.,.,TGTGCCAGTAGTATAGGGCCGGAAACCGGGGAGCTGTTTTTT,CASSIGPETGELFF
TRBV7-8,TRBJ2-5,.,.,TGTGCCAGCAGAGCAAACGGTCCCAATCAGCCCCAGTACTTC,CASRANGPNQPQYF
TRBV12-3/TRBV12-4,TRBJ1-1,.,.,TGTGCCAGCAATCGTCCTATGAACACTGAAGCTTTCTTT,CASNRPMNTEAFF
TRBV10-3,TRBJ2-5,.,.,TGTGCCATCAGTGTCCAGTCGGAGACCCAGTACTTC,CAISVQSETQYF
TRBV2,TRBJ1-4,TRBD1,.,TGTGCCAGCAGTGATCACCGGGACAGGGGGAATGAAAAACTGTTTTTT,CASSDHRDRGNEKLFF
TRBV10-3,TRBJ2-7,TRBD1,many,TGTGCCATCAGGGACCCCAGGGGGCGCAGCTACGAGCAGTACTTC,CAIRDPRGRSYEQYF
TRBV7-2,TRBJ2-7,TRBD2,many,TGTGCCAGCAGCTTAGGTTATTCAGCGGGAGGGACCTACGAGCAGTACTTC,CASSLGYSAGGTYEQYF
TRBV7-9,TRBJ1-3,.,many,TGTGCCAGCAGCTTAGAAAGCGTGGACACCATATATTTT,CASSLESVDTIYF
TRBV15,TRBJ2-2,TRBD2,.,TGTGCCACCAGCAGAGACCGGGCTAGCGGACCGAACACCGGGGAGCTGCTTTTT,CATSRDRASGPNTGELLF
TRBV6-5,TRBJ1-2,.,.,TGTGCCAGCAGTGATTCTCCTACACCCTACTATGGCTACACCTTC,CASSDSPTPYYGYTF
TRBV19,TRBJ2-2,TRBD1,few,TGTGCCAGTAGCCCCTTGGGACAGGGGCCCAACACCGGGGAGCTGTTTTTT,CASSPLGQGPNTGELFF
TRBV7-2,TRBJ2-7,.,.,TGTGCCAGCAGCTTCGGGGGGCAGGGAGCATCCTACGAGCAGTACTTC,CASSFGGQGASYEQYF
TRBV19,TRBJ2-6,.,many,TGTGCCAGTAGTAACTCTGGGGCCAACGTCCTGACTTTC,CASSNSGANVLTF
TRBV25-1,TRBJ1-5,TRBD1,.,TGTGCCAGCAGTGAAAGTCTGGGACAGGGAGGCAATCAGCCCCAGCATTTT,CASSESLGQGGNQPQHF
TRBV7-9,TRBJ2-6,TRBD2,.,TGTGCCAGCAGCTGGACTAGCGGGGGGTTTCGGTCTGGGGCCAACGTCCTGACTTTC,CASSWTSGGFRSGANVLTF
TRBV5-1,TRBJ1-2,.,many,TGCGCCAGCAGCTTGGCGTCGGGGGGCGCTGGCTACACCTTC,CASSLASGGAGYTF
TRBV7-9,TRBJ2-5,TRBD2,.,TGTGCCAGCAGAAAGCTAGCGGGAAGGCAAGAGACCCAGTACTTC,CASRKLAGRQETQYF
TRBV7-9,TRBJ1-5,TRBD1,few,TGTGCCAGCAGTCCGCAGGGGGCGAGCAATCAGCCCCAGCATTTT,CASSPQGASNQPQHF
TRBV7-8,TRBJ1-6,TRBD1,once,TGTGCCAGCAGCCTTAGACAGGGGAACAATTCACCCCTCCACTTT,CASSLRQGNNSPLHF
TRBV11-3,TRBJ1-1,.,.,TGTGCCAGCAGCTTAGAAAGGGACGTGAACACTGAAGCTTTCTTT,CASSLERDVNTEAFF
TRBV7-2,TRBJ1-2,TRBD1,.,TGTGCCAGCAGTAAGGGGGCGGCCCATGGCTACACCTTC,CASSKGAAHGYTF
TRBV7-9,TRBJ1-1,TRBD1,.,TGTGCCAGCAGCAGTCCCCGGGACAGAAAAATGAACACTGAAGCTTTCTTT,CASSSPRDRKMNTEAFF
TRBV29-1,TRBJ1-1,.,.,TGTGCCTGGGCCGTGGGTATGTTGGCTTTCTTT,CAWAVGMLAFF
TRBV20-1,TRBJ1-2,.,.,TGCAGTGCTAGTGGGGGTTTCTATGCCTATGGCTACACCTTC,CSASGGFYAYGYTF
TRBV7-9,TRBJ1-2,TRBD1,few,TGTGCCAGCAGCTTTTTCGGGACAGGGGGCTATGGCTACACCTTC,CASSFFGTGGYGYTF
TRBV29-1,TRBJ1-4,.,.,TGCAGCGTTGAAGGGGTCGCAACTAATGAAAAACTGTTTTTT,CSVEGVATNEKLFF
TRBV20-1,TRBJ1-1,.,.,TGCAGTGCTAGAGATCTGGGAGATCCTGAAGCTTTCTTT,CSARDLGDPEAFF
TRBV7-8,TRBJ2-7,TRBD2,few,TGTGCCAGCAGCCAACCGGGAGGGCCGGGCGAGCAGTACTTC,CASSQPGGPGEQYF